Reported below is one T cell receptor beta chain. V was clipped by 5 bases and J by 9 bases, with 10 bases between them. Germline V gives CDR1 MNHNY, CDR2 SVGAGI (reference sequence). The CDR3 contains 11 residues. This specimen belongs to a study of control samples from healthy donors and cancer patients. The protocol was immunoSEQ multiplex PCR, while the TCRdb copy is restricted to in-frame clones and leaves out a portion. The sample carries around 120,000 clones, about 89% recorded once. The J gene is TRBJ1-2, the V gene TRBV6-6; the D is unclear. This clonotype was obtained from a man between 60 and 75 years old in good health. Material for sequencing was blood. CDR3 in DNA: TGTGCCAGCAGTACGCAGGAGCGCTACACCTTC. It translates to CASSTQERYTF.